A single sample is the source of the 24 T cell receptor beta chains below, sequenced in a study of blood T cell repertoires in COVID-19 (TCRdb year 2020). Libraries came from the immunoSEQ multiplex PCR assay. The source is immuneACCESS, and TCRdb retained only in-frame sequences with V and J called. Part of the clones is not carried over; for the studies checked, unresolved V genes explain less than half of this, and the remainder is unexplained. A total of 150,000 to 200,000 clones appear in this sample, approximately 79% of them only once. The ten top clones hold 3% of the sample. Input material: peripheral blood. These receptors were collected from a woman aged 80 or over with acute or convalescent COVID-19.

The chain employs TRBV3-1 (or the pseudogene TRBV3-2) and TRBJ1-1, with 7 bases identical to TRBD1. The CDR3 is 15 amino acids. Trimming cost V 3 bases and J 2 bases; bases outside gene matches: 6. Germline values: CDR1 LGHDT, CDR2 YNNKEL (reference sequence). Written as DNA, the CDR3 is TGTGCCAGCAGCCACCGCGGACAGGACAACACTGAAGCTTTCTTT. Its protein is CASSHRGQDNTEAFF.

This clone was detected only once. This chain joins TRBV30 and TRBJ2-3, with TRBD2 matching over 12 bases. The CDR3 consists of 15 residues. V lost 1 base and J lost 2; bases outside the gene matches: 1. Germline V CDR1 and CDR2: GTSNPN, SVGIG (reference sequence). The CDR3 nucleotides read TGTGCCTGGAGTGGGACTAGCGGGGACACAGATACGCAGTATTTT. Protein: CAWSGTSGDTDTQYF. The complete variable domain, with remaining parts taken from reference TRBV30 and TRBJ2-3, reads SQTIHQWPATLVQPVGSPLSLECTVEGTSNPNLYWYRQAAGRGLQLLFYSVGIGQISSEVPQNLSASRPQDRQFILSSKKLLLSDSGFYLCAWSGTSGDTDTQYFGPGTRLTVL.

This chain connects TRBV30 to TRBJ2-7; D perhaps matches TRBD1 (5 bases). Germline loops: CDR1 GTSNPN, CDR2 SVGIG (reference sequence). V lost 8 bases to trimming and J lost 3 bases, with 17 bases between them. This CDR3 is 13 amino acids long. The CDR3 protein is CAGARPTSYEQYF. The CDR3 coding sequence is TGTGCCGGGGCCCGTCCAACCAGCTACGAGCAGTACTTC.

In DNA, the CDR3 is TGTGCCAGCAGTCTCCGGACACGCACAGATACGCAGTATTTT. Residues: CASSLRTRTDTQYF. J is TRBJ2-3 and V is TRBV27; a possible D gene is TRBD1 (5 bases). The germline gives CDR1 MNHEY, CDR2 SMNVEV (reference sequence). The CDR3 loop spans 14 amino acids. Trimming left V 5 bases short and J 1 base short, with 10 bases between.

This rearrangement joins TRBV28 to TRBJ1-5; weak D call: TRBD1 (6 bases). V was cut by 3 bases and J by 1 base, with 13 bases left in between. CDR3 size: 16 residues. CDR1 MDHEN and CDR2 SYDVKM come from the germline V gene. As DNA, the CDR3 is TGTGCCAGCAGTTTGGTCGGGGGGCCAAGCAATCAGCCCCAGCATTTT. It is translated as CASSLVGGPSNQPQHF.

Details on this clone: Within the sample, other DNA sequences also encode this same CDR3. V usage is TRBV28 and J usage is TRBJ1-2; D remains unclear. This CDR3 spans 13 amino acids. V was shortened by 5 bases and J by 4 bases, with 11 bases between the two germline ends. The germline V gene has CDR1 MDHEN and CDR2 SYDVKM. In DNA form, the CDR3 reads TGTGCCAGCAGTCCGCCTGGGCCCTATGGCTACACCTTC. This translates into CASSPPGPYGYTF.

The chain links TRBV4-1 to TRBJ2-2; D gene uncertain. The CDR3 sequence is 15 residues long. The V and J ends lost 0 bases and 6 bases respectively, with 11 bases between them. Germline V gene sequence: CDR1 MGHRA, CDR2 YSYEKL. CDR3 nucleotide sequence: TGCGCCAGCAGCCAAGATCCGGCTAGATCCGGGGAGCTGTTTTTT. It specifies CASSQDPARSGELFF.

This clone came up once. This chain connects TRBV6-6 to TRBJ2-2, with 9 bases aligning to TRBD2. Germline CDR1 reads MNHNY; CDR2 reads SVGAGI (reference sequence). The CDR3 covers 18 residues. Unmatched junction bases numbered 11, after V lost 5 bases and J lost 1 base. The CDR3 DNA reads TGTGCCAGCAGTCCCCCTAGCGGGGTAGTAGGGAACACCGGGGAGCTGTTTTTT. It specifies CASSPPSGVVGNTGELFF.

The chain recombines TRBV5-8 with TRBJ2-3, with D perhaps TRBD2 (5 bases). The CDR3 is 14 residues long. In germline, CDR1 is SGHTS, CDR2 YDEGEE. Between the trimmed V and J ends, which lost 0 bases and 5 bases, there was a span of 10 bases. CDR3 residues: CASSLEGDGDTQYF. Written as DNA, the CDR3 is TGTGCCAGCAGCTTGGAGGGAGACGGAGATACGCAGTATTTT.

This chain connects TRBV7-9 to TRBJ2-2; 8 positions match TRBD1. Germline V lookup: CDR1 SEHNR, CDR2 FQNEAQ (reference sequence). This CDR3 is 16 amino acids long. The V and J ends lost 5 bases and 1 base, in that order; junction bases with no gene match: 6. The CDR3: CASSDQGAQNTGELFF. DNA of the CDR3: TGTGCCAGCAGCGACCAGGGGGCGCAGAACACCGGGGAGCTGTTTTTT.

V is TRBV27 and J is TRBJ2-2, with 10 bases identical to TRBD1. This CDR3 contains 16 residues. Germline-derived CDR1 and CDR2 are MNHEY and SMNVEV (reference sequence). The junction had 3 bases not matched to a gene; V was cut back by 3 bases and J by 2 bases. DNA of the CDR3: TGTGCCAGCAGTTTCGGGGACAGGGGAAACACCGGGGAGCTGTTTTTT. The encoded protein is CASSFGDRGNTGELFF.

The V gene is TRBV28, the J gene TRBJ2-4; 7 bases are a match to TRBD2. This CDR3 has 15 residues. Losses at the gene ends were 5 bases for V and 7 bases for J; bases not matched to a gene: 11. Germline values: CDR1 MDHEN, CDR2 SYDVKM. CDR3 protein: CASSPNEGRGNIQYF. The CDR3 DNA follows: TGTGCCAGCAGTCCTAATGAGGGGAGGGGCAACATTCAGTACTTC.

This chain links TRBV18 with TRBJ1-5, with 9 bases matching TRBD1. V shed 2 bases, J shed 5 bases, and the junction held 7 bases outside the gene matches. CDR1 is KGHSH, CDR2 LQKENI, per germline. This CDR3 contains 16 residues. CDR3 bases: TGTGCCAGCTCACCAGGTGGGGACAGGGTCCATCAGCCCCAGCATTTT. Translating gives CASSPGGDRVHQPQHF.

This chain links TRBV5-1 with TRBJ2-1; 8 bases map to TRBD2. This CDR3 has 15 amino acids. J gave up 8 bases and V 3 bases, and 10 bases lay outside the gene matches. CDR1 SGHRS and CDR2 YFSETQ come from the germline V gene. CDR3 in amino acids: CASSSPETAGDEQFF. As DNA, the CDR3 is TGCGCCAGCAGCTCCCCCGAGACAGCGGGGGATGAGCAGTTCTTC.

The chain carries TRBV30 and TRBJ1-6; possible D gene TRBD1, 5 bases. V was pared by 2 bases and J by 6 bases, with 14 bases between. This CDR3 is built from 15 residues. Germline V gene lookup returns CDR1 GTSNPN and CDR2 SVGIG (reference sequence). CDR3 DNA: TGTGCCTGGAGTCGCGGGGGGTTTACTAATTCACCCCTCCACTTT. Encoded protein: CAWSRGGFTNSPLHF.

This clone was seen a handful of times. V gene TRBV9 combines with J gene TRBJ1-2; tentative D call: TRBD1 (6 bases). V shed 0 bases and J shed 8 bases, with 17 bases lying between them. Germline-derived CDR1 and CDR2 are SGDLS and YYNGEE. The CDR3 loop spans 15 amino acids. CDR3: CASSVDSGTSAGYTF. The CDR3 coding sequence is TGTGCCAGCAGCGTAGACTCAGGGACATCCGCGGGCTACACCTTC.

The chain is built from TRBV27 and TRBJ2-7; D may be TRBD2 (5 bases). Germline V gene lookup returns CDR1 MNHEY and CDR2 SMNVEV (reference sequence). The CDR3 spans 15 residues. V shed 7 bases and J shed 0 bases, with 16 bases lying between them. The CDR3 here is CASTRTALGSYEQYF. CDR3 sequence (DNA): TGTGCCAGCACCAGGACTGCCCTCGGCTCCTACGAGCAGTACTTC.

In this sample, this clone turned up a few times. The chain has TRBV28 and TRBJ2-2; 9 bases agree with TRBD2. J was trimmed by 3 bases and V by 5 bases; bases with no gene match: 7. Per the germline V gene, CDR1 is MDHEN and CDR2 is SYDVKM. This CDR3 contains 16 residues. For the CDR3, the DNA is TGTGCCAGCAGTCGACTAGCGGCGGTTGACACCGGGGAGCTGTTTTTT. Its translation: CASSRLAAVDTGELFF.

The chain is built from TRBV4-1 and TRBJ2-1; TRBD1 might be the D (6 bases). Trimming stripped 5 bases from V and 3 bases from J, with 14 bases between. Looked up from germline, CDR1 is MGHRA and CDR2 is YSYEKL. CDR3 length: 15 amino acids. The CDR3 loop is CASSDIQGFYNEQFF. As DNA, the CDR3 is TGCGCCAGCAGCGATATACAGGGTTTCTACAATGAGCAGTTCTTC.

The chain's CDR3 is CASSKRDGSLEQYF. Written as DNA, the CDR3 is TGTGCCAGCAGCAAGCGGGACGGGTCCCTCGAGCAGTACTTC. This chain links TRBV11-3 with TRBJ2-7; 7 positions agree with TRBD2. J gave up 6 bases and V 5 bases, and 10 bases lay outside the gene matches. Germline lookup yields CDR1 SGHNT and CDR2 YENEEA. The CDR3 sequence is 14 residues long.

This rearrangement joins TRBV28 to TRBJ2-7, with 8 bases that match TRBD2. CDR1 is MDHEN and CDR2 is SYDVKM in the germline V gene. CDR3 length: 15 residues. The junction had 6 bases not matched to a gene; V was cut back by 3 bases and J by 2 bases. The CDR3 DNA reads as TGTGCCAGCAGTTTGTTTCTAGCGGGTCCCTACGAGCAGTACTTC. Protein product: CASSLFLAGPYEQYF.

This chain links TRBV6-5 with TRBJ1-2; D is perhaps TRBD1 (6 bases). Germline-derived CDR1 and CDR2 are MNHEY and SVGAGI. The CDR3 extends over 14 amino acids. V was trimmed by 8 bases and J by 2 bases, leaving 15 bases between them. Written as DNA, the CDR3 is TGTGCCAGCTATATTCAGGGGCTCAACTATGGCTACACCTTC. This encodes CASYIQGLNYGYTF.

This clone was observed a few times. V and J are TRBV5-6 and TRBJ1-4, with D perhaps matching TRBD1 (5 bases). V dropped 1 base and J dropped 0 bases, with 16 bases sitting between them. This CDR3 spans 18 amino acids. Germline V gives CDR1 SGHDT, CDR2 YYEEEE. The CDR3 DNA reads TGTGCCAGCAGCTTGACCCCTTTAGACAGTGCAACTAATGAAAAACTGTTTTTT. Encoded protein: CASSLTPLDSATNEKLFF.

This chain uses TRBV7-2 with TRBJ1-6, with 7 bases lining up with TRBD1. Per germline, CDR1 SGHTA and CDR2 FQGNSA. The CDR3 has 14 residues. J lost 6 bases, V lost 7 bases, and 6 bases had no gene match. CDR3 DNA sequence: TGTGCCAGCACTCCGGGACAGCTTAATTCACCCCTCCACTTT. It translates to CASTPGQLNSPLHF.